A single sample is the source of the 8 T cell receptor beta chains below, sequenced in a study of T cell changes during pregnancy in multiple sclerosis. Sequencing was performed with immunoSEQ multiplex PCR; in TCRdb, only in-frame clones are kept and a portion is missing. In the table there are approximately 21,000 clones, about 85% of which are singletons. Sample: CD8+ T cells from peripheral blood mononuclear cells, taken in the first trimester of pregnancy. All receptors derive from a female donor in good health, enrolled as a control in a pregnancy study.

The V gene is TRBV4-3, the J gene TRBJ2-6; D is uncertain. The CDR3 loop spans 16 amino acids. The germline V gene encodes CDR1 LGHNA and CDR2 YSLEER. V lost 0 bases to trimming and J lost 0 bases, with 6 bases between them. The CDR3 nucleotides are TGCGCCAGCAGCCAAGATCCAGACTCTGGGGCCAACGTCCTGACTTTC. Protein sequence: CASSQDPDSGANVLTF.

The chain has TRBV7-8 and TRBJ2-5, with a tentative D call TRBD2 (6 bases). V lost 0 bases and J 9 bases, leaving 14 bases between the germline ends. This CDR3 has 14 residues. CDR1 and CDR2 (germline): SGHVS, FQNEAQ. DNA for the CDR3: TGTGCCAGCAGCTTAGCGGAACTGGAGGGAGCCCAGTACTTC. Its translation is CASSLAELEGAQYF.

The chain couples TRBV5-6 to TRBJ2-2; D uncertain. Trimming removed 5 bases from V and 1 base from J, with 15 bases in between. Germline CDR1 and CDR2: SGHDT and YYEEEE. This CDR3 contains 16 residues. The CDR3: CASSSDPQRNTGELFF. For the CDR3, the DNA is TGTGCCAGCAGTTCGGATCCGCAGCGGAACACCGGGGAGCTGTTTTTT.

This chain joins TRBV19 and TRBJ2-1; 11 nucleotides line up with TRBD2. The germline V gene has CDR1 LNHDA and CDR2 SQIVND (reference sequence). This CDR3 spans 15 amino acids. The ends lost 3 bases at V and 3 bases at J; junction bases unmatched: 1. The CDR3 nucleotides are TGTGCCAGTAGTATGGGACTAGCGGACTACAATGAGCAGTTCTTC. Translating it yields CASSMGLADYNEQFF.

The gene calls are TRBV11-3 and TRBJ2-2; TRBD2 agrees at 7 bases. Looked up from germline, CDR1 is SGHNT and CDR2 is YENEEA. The V gene end was trimmed by 1 base and the J gene end by 7 bases; junction bases not matched to a gene: 12. CDR3 size: 17 residues. The CDR3 spells CASSLVPAGLVGGELFF. The DNA for the CDR3 is TGTGCCAGCAGCTTAGTACCAGCGGGACTCGTGGGCGGGGAGCTGTTTTTT.

This chain connects TRBV6-1 to TRBJ1-4; no clear D gene. The germline gives CDR1 MNHNS, CDR2 SASEGT. This CDR3 region has 18 residues. The V end lost 2 bases, the J end lost 0 bases, and 16 bases lay between the germline ends. The CDR3 reads CASSESILTPATNEKLFF. CDR3 coding DNA: TGTGCCAGCAGTGAATCGATTCTGACACCTGCAACTAATGAAAAACTGTTTTTT.

The gene calls are TRBV25-1 and TRBJ2-2, with D perhaps matching TRBD1 (6 bases). Looked up from germline, CDR1 is MGHDK and CDR2 is SYGVNS. Trimming left V 0 bases short and J 7 bases short, with 12 bases between. The CDR3 is 15 residues long. The CDR3 loop reads CASSEYTGTSGELFF. CDR3 nucleotide sequence: TGTGCCAGCAGTGAATATACAGGGACAAGCGGGGAGCTGTTTTTT.

Regarding this clone: One junction end does not reproduce the germline sequence, and a read error may be involved. The chain carries TRBV7-7 and TRBJ2-1; a weak D match, TRBD1 (6 bases). The CDR3 extends over 17 amino acids. Germline V CDR1 and CDR2: SSHAT, FNYEAQ (reference sequence). The CDR3 sequence is CASSFRGARSSYNEQFF. CDR3 DNA: TGTGCTAGCAGCTTCAGGGGAGCGCGGAGCTCCTACAATGAGCAGTTCTTC.